The rows below give T cell receptor beta chains drawn from one sample of a study of T cells in Graves' hyperthyroidism and ophthalmopathy. TCRdb independently ran MiXCR on the multiplex PCR reads; one entry per CDR3 protein. The data hold fewer than 450,000 distinct CDR3 sequences, with approximately 18% observed a single time. The specimen was blood. The receptors originated from a man aged 18-30 years with Graves' ophthalmopathy. CDR3s include the opening cysteine and the closing phenylalanine or tryptophan. The order of the fields is D gene, clone size, V gene, J gene, CDR3 protein, CDR3 DNA. D genes are given only for firm matches. Some rows have no size entry. The others give once, few or many, or a class for an expanded clone.

D: TRBD1
size: .
V: TRBV29-1
J: TRBJ1-5
CDR3: CSVLTGASNQPQHF
DNA: TGCAGCGTTCTGACAGGGGCCAGCAATCAGCCCCAGCATTTT

D: .
size: few
V: TRBV9
J: TRBJ1-2
CDR3: CASSVHRAGNYGYTF
DNA: TGTGCCAGCAGCGTACACAGGGCGGGCAACTATGGCTACACCTTC

D: TRBD1
size: many
V: TRBV12-3/TRBV12-4
J: TRBJ1-6
CDR3: CARTAGGQECSPLHF
DNA: TGTGCCAGAACAGCCGGGGGACAGGAGTGTTCACCCCTCCACTTT

D: .
size: many
V: TRBV3-1
J: TRBJ2-7
CDR3: CASRSYRDEQYF
DNA: TGTGCCAGCAGATCCTATAGGGACGAGCAGTACTTC

D: .
size: .
V: TRBV20-1
J: TRBJ2-3
CDR3: CSAREVSGRSREDTQYF
DNA: TGCAGTGCTAGAGAGGTTAGCGGAAGATCCCGGGAGGATACGCAGTATTTT

D: .
size: .
V: TRBV20-1
J: TRBJ2-7
CDR3: CSAHGDTSYEQYF
DNA: TGCAGTGCCCATGGGGACACCTCCTACGAGCAGTACTTC

D: .
size: many
V: TRBV20-1
J: TRBJ2-7
CDR3: CSARGAVSYEQYF
DNA: TGCAGTGCTAGGGGGGCCGTCTCCTACGAGCAGTACTTC

D: .
size: many
V: TRBV27
J: TRBJ2-5
CDR3: CASSPGHFQETQYF
DNA: TGTGCCAGCAGCCCGGGACACTTCCAAGAGACCCAGTACTTC

D: .
size: many
V: TRBV5-1
J: TRBJ1-1
CDR3: CASSLDPGAGNTEAFF
DNA: TGCGCCAGCAGCTTGGATCCCGGTGCGGGGAACACTGAAGCTTTCTTT

D: .
size: .
V: TRBV19
J: TRBJ2-2
CDR3: CASSIIGMTGELFF
DNA: TGTGCCAGTAGTATAATAGGGATGACCGGGGAGCTGTTTTTT

D: TRBD1
size: few
V: TRBV6-2/TRBV6-3
J: TRBJ1-6
CDR3: CASSGTGVSYNSPLHF
DNA: TGTGCCAGCAGTGGGACAGGGGTTTCCTATAATTCACCCCTCCACTTT

D: TRBD2
size: .
V: TRBV3-1
J: TRBJ2-5
CDR3: CASSPTSGGPRETRYF
DNA: TGTGCCAGCAGCCCGACTAGCGGGGGGCCAAGGGAGACCCGGTACTTC

D: .
size: few
V: TRBV3-1
J: TRBJ2-5
CDR3: CASSPTTYAGEETQYF
DNA: TGTGCCAGCAGCCCTACTACTTATGCTGGAGAGGAGACCCAGTACTTC

D: TRBD2
size: few
V: TRBV6-1
J: TRBJ2-2
CDR3: CASSLAGAPGTGELFF
DNA: TGTGCCAGCAGTTTAGCGGGGGCCCCGGGGACCGGGGAGCTGTTTTTT

D: TRBD1
size: .
V: TRBV2
J: TRBJ2-3
CDR3: CASSHWTRDRGREDTQYF
DNA: TGTGCCAGTAGTCACTGGACCCGGGACAGGGGGCGCGAGGATACGCAGTATTTT

D: TRBD2
size: few
V: TRBV6-1
J: TRBJ2-7
CDR3: CASSGLAGAGEQYF
DNA: TGTGCCAGCAGCGGACTAGCGGGGGCGGGGGAGCAGTACTTC

D: .
size: many
V: TRBV12-3/TRBV12-4
J: TRBJ1-1
CDR3: CASTLGRANTEAFF
DNA: TGTGCCAGCACCTTAGGACGGGCGAACACTGAAGCTTTCTTT

D: TRBD1
size: many
V: TRBV5-1
J: TRBJ2-7
CDR3: CASSFGQGVDEQYF
DNA: TGCGCCAGCAGCTTCGGACAGGGGGTCGACGAGCAGTACTTC

D: .
size: .
V: TRBV6-1
J: TRBJ2-5
CDR3: CASAVAPGAETQYF
DNA: TGTGCCAGCGCGGTAGCTCCAGGGGCGGAGACCCAGTACTTC

D: .
size: few
V: TRBV20-1
J: TRBJ2-6
CDR3: CSASRRLSGANVLTF
DNA: TGCAGTGCTAGTCGACGGCTCTCTGGGGCCAACGTCCTGACTTTC

D: TRBD2
size: .
V: TRBV18
J: TRBJ2-7
CDR3: CASSPPGRLAILREQYF
DNA: TGTGCCAGCTCACCACCGGGGAGACTAGCGATCCTTCGAGAGCAGTACTTC

D: .
size: many
V: TRBV6-1
J: TRBJ2-2
CDR3: CASSASGTGELFF
DNA: TGTGCCAGCAGTGCTTCAGGGACCGGGGAGCTGTTTTTT

D: TRBD1
size: .
V: TRBV10-2
J: TRBJ1-4
CDR3: CASISTGGNEKLFF
DNA: TGCGCCAGCATATCGACAGGGGGGAATGAAAAACTGTTTTTT

D: .
size: many
V: TRBV2
J: TRBJ1-6
CDR3: CASSQDTGLNNSPLHF
DNA: TGTGCCAGCAGCCAGGACACCGGACTGAATAATTCACCCCTCCACTTT

D: .
size: many
V: TRBV24-1
J: TRBJ2-1
CDR3: CATSDGQSSYNEQFF
DNA: TGTGCCACCAGTGATGGACAGAGCTCCTACAATGAGCAGTTCTTC

D: .
size: .
V: TRBV7-2
J: TRBJ2-1
CDR3: CASSLSQGHNEQFF
DNA: TGTGCCAGCAGCTTGTCACAGGGTCACAATGAGCAGTTCTTC

D: .
size: .
V: TRBV6-4
J: TRBJ1-3
CDR3: CASKFDRTYSGNTIYF
DNA: TGTGCCAGCAAATTCGACAGGACTTACTCTGGAAACACCATATATTTT

D: .
size: many
V: TRBV7-8
J: TRBJ1-1
CDR3: CASSLRPDPGGAFF
DNA: TGTGCCAGCAGCTTACGGCCAGACCCAGGCGGAGCTTTCTTT

D: .
size: few
V: TRBV7-2
J: TRBJ2-3
CDR3: CASSAFTDTQYF
DNA: TGTGCCAGCAGCGCGTTCACAGATACGCAGTATTTT

D: .
size: .
V: TRBV12-3/TRBV12-4
J: TRBJ2-1
CDR3: CASSFGGLLRQFF
DNA: TGTGCCAGCAGTTTTGGGGGCCTCCTTCGGCAGTTCTTC

D: .
size: .
V: TRBV7-2
J: TRBJ2-1
CDR3: CASSLTRGGVNEQFF
DNA: TGTGCCAGCAGCTTAACTCGAGGGGGGGTCAATGAGCAGTTCTTC

D: TRBD2
size: .
V: TRBV13
J: TRBJ2-4
CDR3: CASSPSGGQLAKNIQYF
DNA: TGTGCCAGCAGTCCTAGCGGGGGCCAGTTAGCCAAAAACATTCAGTACTTC

D: TRBD1
size: many
V: TRBV5-5
J: TRBJ2-3
CDR3: CASSTGGPPDTQYF
DNA: TGTGCCAGCAGCACAGGGGGTCCTCCAGATACGCAGTATTTT

D: TRBD1
size: many
V: TRBV5-1
J: TRBJ1-2
CDR3: CASSHDRVYGYTF
DNA: TGCGCCAGCAGCCATGACAGGGTCTATGGCTACACCTTC

D: TRBD2
size: .
V: TRBV5-4
J: TRBJ2-1
CDR3: CASSLGGGSPNYNEQFF
DNA: TGTGCCAGCAGCTTGGGGGGGGGGAGCCCTAATTACAATGAGCAGTTCTTC

D: TRBD1
size: .
V: TRBV4-1
J: TRBJ2-7
CDR3: CASSQAGQGIYEQYF
DNA: TGCGCCAGCAGCCAGGCAGGACAGGGAATCTACGAGCAGTACTTC

D: TRBD2
size: .
V: TRBV12-3/TRBV12-4
J: TRBJ2-2
CDR3: CASSSPGTGGTGELFF
DNA: TGTGCCAGCAGTTCCCCCGGTACGGGGGGCACCGGGGAGCTGTTTTTT

D: .
size: few
V: TRBV28
J: TRBJ2-6
CDR3: CASSLFPRQRPGANVLTF
DNA: TGTGCCAGCAGTTTGTTTCCACGACAAAGACCTGGGGCCAACGTCCTGACTTTC

D: .
size: .
V: TRBV6-2/TRBV6-3
J: TRBJ1-3
CDR3: CASSYSDFFPDSGNTIYF
DNA: TGTGCCAGCAGTTACTCCGACTTTTTTCCCGACTCTGGAAACACCATATATTTT

D: .
size: many
V: TRBV3-1
J: TRBJ1-1
CDR3: CASSHGGKNTEAFF
DNA: TGTGCCAGCAGCCACGGGGGGAAAAACACTGAAGCTTTCTTT